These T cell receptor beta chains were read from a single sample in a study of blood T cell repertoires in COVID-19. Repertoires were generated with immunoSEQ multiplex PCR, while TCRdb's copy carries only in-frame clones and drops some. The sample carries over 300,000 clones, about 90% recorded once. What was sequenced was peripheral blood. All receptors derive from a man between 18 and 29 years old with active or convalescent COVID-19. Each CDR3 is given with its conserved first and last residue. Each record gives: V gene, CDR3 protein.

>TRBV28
CASRGSGTGQSNQPQHF
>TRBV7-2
CASSLGQNYGYTF
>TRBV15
CATSRDRASGIYNEQFF
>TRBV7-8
CASTRDRTFLLKGQPQHF
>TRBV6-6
CASRPPSGGWETQYF
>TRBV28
CASSLVRGSRNPNSPLHF
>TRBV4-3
CASSQSVLYYNEQFF
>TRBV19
CASMYLGTGFRSNQPQHF
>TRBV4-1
CASSQDLGRANTEAFF
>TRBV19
CASRSMGGAGNGYTF
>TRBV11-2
CASSRRGGEKLFF
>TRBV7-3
CASSFITGELFF
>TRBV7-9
CASSPTKNTEAFF
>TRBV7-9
CASSLAGSNTDTQYF
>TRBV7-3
CASSFVPGQGAYTQYF
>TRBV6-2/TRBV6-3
CASSWTSLGNEQFF
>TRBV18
CASSPVAGGHDTQYF
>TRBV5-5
CASSLSGRNTEAFF
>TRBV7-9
CASSLSGEGNYGYTF
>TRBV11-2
CASKSVRESETQYF
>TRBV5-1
CASAGQPNTEAFF
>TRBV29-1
CSALRTGNSYEQYF
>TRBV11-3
CASSLAARGGNTIYF
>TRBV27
CASRTGAHPSSYEQYF
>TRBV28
CASSTGGQGDGYTF
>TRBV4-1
CASSQKLGGETQYF
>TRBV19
CASSIRTSLYEQFF
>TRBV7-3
CASSHRGSEAFF
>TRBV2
CASTIEVWETQYF
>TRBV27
CASRGQGNQPQHF
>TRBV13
CASSFPGPPYEQYF
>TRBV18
CASSLTGGLNTGELFF
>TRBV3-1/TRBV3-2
CASSQKGGYETF
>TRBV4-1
CASSQDIERIGELFF
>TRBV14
CASSYGLAAGGEQFF
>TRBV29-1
CSSRDPGQGNTEAFF
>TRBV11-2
CASTKPGGRGKNYGYTF
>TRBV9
CASSGTGGSNTEAFF
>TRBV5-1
CASSLPLNDRDQETQYF
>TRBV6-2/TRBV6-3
CASSETGTRFHTQYF
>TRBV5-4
CASSLGGGRTDEQYF
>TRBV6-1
CASREAGGLKELFF
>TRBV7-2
CASSHRGNTGELFF
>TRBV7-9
CASSLLEETQYF
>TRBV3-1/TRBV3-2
CASSEAGGPNEQYF
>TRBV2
CASSELSGRGGQETQYF
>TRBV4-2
CASSPGTSGDTQYF
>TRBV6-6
CASTLKPGELFF
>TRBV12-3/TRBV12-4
CASSLRDNQPQHF
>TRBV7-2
CASSLQGYGYTF
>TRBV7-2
CASSPRVSVGSYNEQFF
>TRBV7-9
CASSLVGLATSYEQYF
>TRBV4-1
CASSQVSNREGTEAFF
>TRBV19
CASSTRTGDNEQFF
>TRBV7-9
CASSPSGGSTDTQYF
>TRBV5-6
CASSLWGGSNEQFF
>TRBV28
CASSGQNNSPLHF